Described below is a single T cell receptor (beta chain) sequence and its context. Its antigen is undetermined. TCRdb passed the reads through MiXCR, listing each CDR3 protein once. The sample holds 250,000 to 400,000 distinct CDR3 sequences, about 25% seen once. These data belong to a study of T cell repertoires in cytomegalovirus infection. Study as a whole: TCR beta signatures that were public indicated CMV infection and matching HLA type. Notes on the study in general: Accumulated public TCR beta family frequency recognized individuals carrying CMV together with the relevant HLA. The ex vivo response was dominated by HLA-C-restricted CMV-specific TCR beta clonotypes.

This receptor was identified in a human donor in good health (CMV status not recorded). Some clones in this sample may be carry-over from other donors' samples. This material consisted of cultured PBMCs, taken from culture after CMV antigen stimulation.

CDR3 sequence: CASSRGQGVGTEAFF. The DNA for the CDR3 is TGTGCCAGCAGCAGGGGACAGGGGGTTGGCACTGAAGCTTTCTTT. V gene TRBV7-8 combines with J gene TRBJ1-1; 11 bases are shared with TRBD1. There are 15 residues in the CDR3. V was clipped by 5 bases and J by 4 bases; unmatched bases: 6. The V gene's germline CDR1 is SGHVS and CDR2 FQNEAQ.